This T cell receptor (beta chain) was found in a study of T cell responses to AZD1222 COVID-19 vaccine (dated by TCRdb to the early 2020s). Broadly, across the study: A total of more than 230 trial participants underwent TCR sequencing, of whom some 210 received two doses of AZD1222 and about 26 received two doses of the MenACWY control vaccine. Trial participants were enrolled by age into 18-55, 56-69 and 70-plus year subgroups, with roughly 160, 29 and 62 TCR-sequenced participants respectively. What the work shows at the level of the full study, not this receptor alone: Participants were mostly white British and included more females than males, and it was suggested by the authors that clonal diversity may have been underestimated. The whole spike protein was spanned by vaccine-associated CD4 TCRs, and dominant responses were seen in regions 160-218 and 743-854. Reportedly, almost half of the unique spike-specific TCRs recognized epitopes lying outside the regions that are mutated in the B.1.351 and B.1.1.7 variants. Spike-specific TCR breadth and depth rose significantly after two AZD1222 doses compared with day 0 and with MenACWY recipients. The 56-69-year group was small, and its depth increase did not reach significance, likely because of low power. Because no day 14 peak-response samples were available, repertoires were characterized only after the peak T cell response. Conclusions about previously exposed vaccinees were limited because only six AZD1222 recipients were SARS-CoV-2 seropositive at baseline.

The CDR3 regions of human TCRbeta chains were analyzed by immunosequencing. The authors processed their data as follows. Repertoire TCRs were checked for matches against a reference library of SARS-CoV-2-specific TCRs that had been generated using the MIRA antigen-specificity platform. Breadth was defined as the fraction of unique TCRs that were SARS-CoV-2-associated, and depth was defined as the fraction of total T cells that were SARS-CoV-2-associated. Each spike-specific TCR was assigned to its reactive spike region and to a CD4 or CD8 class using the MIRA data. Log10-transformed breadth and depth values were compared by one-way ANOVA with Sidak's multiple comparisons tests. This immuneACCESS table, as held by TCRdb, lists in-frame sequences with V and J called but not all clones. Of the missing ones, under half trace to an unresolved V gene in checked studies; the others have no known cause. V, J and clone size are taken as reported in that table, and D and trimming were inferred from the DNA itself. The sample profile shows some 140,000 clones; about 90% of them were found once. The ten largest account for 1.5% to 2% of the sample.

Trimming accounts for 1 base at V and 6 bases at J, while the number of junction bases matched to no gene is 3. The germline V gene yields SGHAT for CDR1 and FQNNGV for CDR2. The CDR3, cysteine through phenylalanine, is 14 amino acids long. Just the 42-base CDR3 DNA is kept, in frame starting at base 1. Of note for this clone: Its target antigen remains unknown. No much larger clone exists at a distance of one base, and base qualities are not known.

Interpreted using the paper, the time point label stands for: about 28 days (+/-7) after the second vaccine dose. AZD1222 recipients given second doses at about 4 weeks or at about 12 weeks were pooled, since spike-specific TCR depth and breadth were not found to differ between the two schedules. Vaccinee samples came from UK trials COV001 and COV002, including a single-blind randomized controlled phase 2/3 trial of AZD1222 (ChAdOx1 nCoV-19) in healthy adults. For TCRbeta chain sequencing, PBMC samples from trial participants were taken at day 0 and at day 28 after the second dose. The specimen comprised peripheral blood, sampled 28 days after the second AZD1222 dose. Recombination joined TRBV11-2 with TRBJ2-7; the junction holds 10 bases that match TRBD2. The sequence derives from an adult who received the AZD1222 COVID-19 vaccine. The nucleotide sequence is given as TGTGCCAGCAGCTTAGCTAGCGGGGGAACCGAGCAGTACTTC. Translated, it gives CASSLASGGTEQYF.